The 10 T cell receptor beta chains below all came from one sample that was sequenced in a study of blood T cell repertoires in COVID-19. Assay used: immunoSEQ multiplex PCR; TCRdb lists only in-frame clones, some missing. The table lists 300,000 to 450,000 clones, 70% to 85% of them singletons. Material for sequencing was peripheral blood. The receptor source for this set is a human donor with acute or convalescent COVID-19. The donor label of this sample is uncertain.

The V gene is TRBV18, the J gene TRBJ1-1, with D hard to call. This CDR3 has 12 residues. The V and J ends lost 3 bases and 11 bases respectively, with 13 bases between them. Germline values: CDR1 KGHSH, CDR2 LQKENI. CDR3 residues: CASSPRVGGAFF. CDR3 DNA sequence: TGTGCCAGCTCACCTCGGGTCGGCGGGGCTTTCTTT.

This clone was found once. The V gene is TRBV10-2, the J gene TRBJ1-5; no firm D call. The CDR3 extends over 14 amino acids. Germline lookup yields CDR1 WSHSY and CDR2 SAAADI. Trimming took 3 bases from V and 6 from J, leaving 12 bases between them. CDR3 loop: CASSDAVGSQPQHF. CDR3 coding DNA: TGCGCCAGCAGTGACGCAGTTGGGAGTCAGCCCCAGCATTTT.

The chain couples TRBV3-1 (or the pseudogene TRBV3-2) to TRBJ2-3; D ambiguous. This CDR3 comprises 13 residues. Trimming removed 0 bases from V and 12 bases from J, with 13 bases in between. CDR1 and CDR2 (germline): LGHDT, YNNKEL (reference sequence). Here the CDR3 reads CASSQEIKARQYF. As DNA, the CDR3 is TGTGCCAGCAGCCAAGAGATAAAAGCTCGTCAGTATTTT.

This clone was recorded only once. The chain is built from TRBV7-8 and TRBJ2-2; 7 bases map to TRBD1. Per germline, CDR1 SGHVS and CDR2 FQNEAQ. The CDR3 spans 14 residues. J gave up 4 bases and V 5 bases, and 4 bases lay outside the gene matches. For the CDR3, the DNA is TGTGCCAGCAGCGTACACAGGGGCACCGGGGAGCTGTTTTTT. This codes for CASSVHRGTGELFF.

The chain couples TRBV5-4 to TRBJ2-1, with D perhaps matching TRBD2 (5 bases). Germline lookup yields CDR1 SGHNT and CDR2 YYREEE (reference sequence). V gave up 0 bases and J gave up 9 bases, with 10 bases separating them. The CDR3 length is 13 residues. Written as DNA, the CDR3 is TGTGCCAGCAGCTTGGGAGGGAAATTTGAGCAGTTCTTC. Its protein product is CASSLGGKFEQFF.

The rearrangement uses TRBV2 and TRBJ2-5; D call uncertain. The CDR3 has 13 residues. The germline V gene encodes CDR1 SNHLY and CDR2 FYNNEI. V dropped 1 base and J dropped 7 bases, with 10 bases sitting between them. The DNA for the CDR3 is TGTGCCAGCAGTGAAGTAAGGAGTGGGACCCAGTACTTC. It encodes CASSEVRSGTQYF.

This clone turned up a few times. The chain combines TRBV2 with TRBJ1-5; D is possibly TRBD1 (5 bases). The CDR3 has 14 residues. V was trimmed by 7 bases and J by 6 bases, leaving 16 bases between them. Germline values: CDR1 SNHLY, CDR2 FYNNEI. The CDR3 here is CASTRGVRSQPQHF. Here the CDR3 DNA reads TGTGCCAGCACCCGGGGGGTTCGGAGTCAGCCCCAGCATTTT. The full variable domain, rest sourced from reference TRBV2 and TRBJ1-5, is EPEVTQTPSHQVTQMGQEVILRCVPISNHLYFYWYRQILGQKVEFLVSFYNNEISEKSEIFDDQFSVERPDGSNFTLKIRSTKLEDSAMYFCASTRGVRSQPQHFGDGTRLSIL.

The chain carries TRBV6-5 and TRBJ1-1; 9 bases fit TRBD1. The CDR3 has 15 amino acids. The trim removed 5 bases at V and 5 bases at J, leaving 9 bases unmatched. The germline V gene has CDR1 MNHEY and CDR2 SVGAGI. CDR3 amino acids: CASSPNRGLRTEAFF. For the CDR3, the DNA is TGTGCCAGCAGTCCCAACAGGGGGCTGAGGACTGAAGCTTTCTTT.

About this clone: Other DNA sequences in the same sample also yield this CDR3. This chain joins TRBV7-9 and TRBJ2-3, with D possibly being TRBD2 (6 bases). Germline CDR1 SEHNR, CDR2 FQNEAQ (reference sequence). Trimming took 1 base from V and 4 from J, leaving 9 bases between them. This CDR3 has 14 residues. In DNA form, the CDR3 reads TGTGCCAGCAGCTTAGGTACGGGGGCAGATACGCAGTATTTT. This codes for CASSLGTGADTQYF. Combining the CDR3 with reference TRBV7-9 and TRBJ2-3 gives the whole variable domain DTGVSQNPRHKITKRGQNVTFRCDPISEHNRLYWYRQTLGQGPEFLTYFQNEAQLEKSRLLSDRFSAERPKGSFSTLEIQRTEQGDSAMYLCASSLGTGADTQYFGPGTRLTVL.

The sample holds a few counts of this clone. The chain has TRBV5-4 and TRBJ2-5, with 14 positions matching TRBD2. Germline V CDR1 and CDR2: SGHNT, YYREEE (reference sequence). J was trimmed by 5 bases and V by 5 bases; bases with no gene match: 17. The length of the CDR3 is 19 residues. CDR3 region: CASSRTGLAGGSLGETQYF. Written as DNA, the CDR3 is TGTGCCAGCAGTCGTACTGGACTAGCGGGGGGCTCTTTGGGGGAGACCCAGTACTTC.